This section outlines one TCR beta chain sequence together with its context. The data derive from a study of OX40 agonist ivuxolimab in advanced cancers. Some clones are missing from TCRdb's copy, which holds only in-frame ones; the method was immunoSEQ multiplex PCR. The repertoire holds 65,000 to 95,000 clones, roughly 87% seen once, with around 6.5% in the top ten. The CDR3 is 17 amino acids. CDR1 and CDR2 from the germline V gene are SGHAT and FQNNGV. V gave up 1 base and J gave up 3 bases, with 19 bases separating them. Sampling times: baseline, cycle 4 day 1, cycle 7 day 1. This receptor was taken from an adult with an advanced solid tumor such as melanoma, head and neck, liver or kidney cancer. The gene calls are TRBV11-2 and TRBJ2-7; possibly TRBD2 for D (5 bases). The sequences come from CD4+ or CD8+ T cells sorted from blood, collected in a trial of the OX40 agonist ivuxolimab. The CDR3, as DNA: TGTGCCAGCAGCTTAGTCGATGGGTGGGGAGCCCGCTACGAGCAGTACTTC. Translating it yields CASSLVDGWGARYEQYF.